One and the same sample provided the 18 T cell receptor beta chains below, sequenced in a study of post-analysis software for immune sequencing data. These TCRs' antigens remain unknown. General study results and limits: TRBV segments more frequent in patients than in controls numbered roughly 5 and included TRBV5-6, TRBV5-1 and TRBV20-1.

The TCR beta cDNA libraries contained unique molecular identifiers. Each CDR3 protein gets one entry after TCRdb re-called the PCR reads with MiXCR. The sample holds a few hundred thousand distinct CDR3 sequences, under 55% seen once. What was sequenced was blood. The source is a girl aged 5 to 17 with multiple sclerosis.

This clonotype appeared a few times. CDR3 region: CASTYGGSYNEQFF. DNA of the CDR3: TGTGCCAGCACCTACGGGGGCTCCTACAATGAGCAGTTCTTC. The V gene is TRBV12-3 or TRBV12-4, the J gene TRBJ2-1; D may be TRBD2 (6 bases). Trimming cost V 7 bases and J 0 bases, with 10 bases left between them. This CDR3 region has 14 residues.

This chain connects TRBV5-1 to TRBJ2-5, with D unresolved. Trimming stripped 0 bases from V and 2 bases from J, with 8 bases between. Germline CDR1 reads SGHRS; CDR2 reads YFSETQ. CDR3 size: 14 residues. Here the CDR3 reads CASSLGDPQETQYF. The CDR3 bases are TGCGCCAGCAGCTTGGGGGATCCACAAGAGACCCAGTACTTC.

The chain combines TRBV5-6 with TRBJ2-5; 9 bases are a match to TRBD2. From germline, CDR1 is SGHDT and CDR2 YYEEEE. The V and J ends lost 4 bases and 11 bases, in that order; junction bases with no gene match: 21. This CDR3 has 17 residues. This CDR3 reads CASSLSTSGLAVDEQYF. The CDR3, as DNA: TGTGCCAGCAGCCTGTCGACTAGCGGTCTCGCGGTCGATGAGCAGTACTTC.

This sequence joins TRBV5-6 and TRBJ1-1; D is possibly TRBD1 (6 bases). CDR3 length equals 14 residues. Trimming cost V 6 bases and J 1 base, with 13 bases left between them. Germline lookup yields CDR1 SGHDT and CDR2 YYEEEE. For the CDR3, the DNA is TGTGCCAGCAAAGGGGGTCAGCAGAACACTGAAGCTTTCTTT. Translation: CASKGGQQNTEAFF.

The V gene is TRBV10-2, the J gene TRBJ2-1; D gene uncertain. This CDR3 contains 13 residues. Germline V gene data show CDR1 as WSHSY and CDR2 as SAAADI. The V and J ends lost 6 bases and 5 bases respectively, with 11 bases between them. As DNA, the CDR3 is TGCGCCAGCAGGTCCGGGCCTAACAATGAGCAGTTCTTC. Translation gives CASRSGPNNEQFF.

This chain connects TRBV29-1 to TRBJ2-1, with 8 bases that match TRBD2. Trimming took 0 bases from V and 10 from J; bases not matched to a gene: 5. The CDR3 totals 13 residues. The germline V gene has CDR1 SQVTM and CDR2 ANQGSEA. CDR3 in DNA: TGCAGCGTTGAAGATCTGGCGGGAGGCGAGCAGTTCTTC. Translating gives CSVEDLAGGEQFF.

Concerning this clonotype: Germline is not matched at one junction end, which may reflect a read error. CDR3 coding DNA: TGTAGTGCTAGGGAGGCGCGTAGCGGGAGCACAGATACGCAGTATTTT. Its protein product is CSAREARSGSTDTQYF. This rearrangement joins TRBV20-1 to TRBJ2-3; 7 bases agree with TRBD2. CDR3 size: 16 residues. From germline, CDR1 is DFQATT and CDR2 SNEGSKA (reference sequence).

J is TRBJ1-1 and V is TRBV3-1; TRBD1 matches 7 bases. This CDR3 spans 15 amino acids. Germline CDR1 reads LGHDT; CDR2 reads YNNKEL (reference sequence). V lost 2 bases and J lost 5; bases outside the gene matches: 8. For the CDR3, the DNA is TGTGCCAGCAGCCAATTTGGACAGGTAACGACTGAAGCTTTCTTT. Translated: CASSQFGQVTTEAFF. Using reference TRBV3-1 and TRBJ1-1 for the parts outside the CDR3, the full variable domain is DTAVSQTPKYLVTQMGNDKSIKCEQNLGHDTMYWYKQDSKKFLKIMFSYNNKELIINETVPNRFSPKSPDKAHLNLHINSLELGDSAVYFCASSQFGQVTTEAFFGQGTRLTVV.

The V and J genes are TRBV5-6 and TRBJ2-3, with D perhaps TRBD1 or TRBD2 (5 bases each). Trimming took 2 bases from V and 1 from J, leaving 14 bases between them. CDR3 size: 16 residues. CDR1 SGHDT and CDR2 YYEEEE come from the germline V gene. CDR3 sequence: CASSFKKSGRTDTQYF. DNA of the CDR3: TGTGCCAGCAGCTTCAAAAAATCGGGGCGCACAGATACGCAGTATTTT.

The chain combines TRBV18 with TRBJ1-5, with 8 bases matching TRBD1. Germline values: CDR1 KGHSH, CDR2 LQKENI. This CDR3 has 15 residues. J was trimmed by 2 bases and V by 4 bases; bases with no gene match: 4. Here the CDR3 reads CASSLPDRGNQPQHF. Written as DNA, the CDR3 is TGTGCCAGCTCACTCCCGGACAGGGGCAATCAGCCCCAGCATTTT.

There are a few counts of this clonotype. The chain is built from TRBV3-1 and TRBJ2-1; D not certain. The germline V gene encodes CDR1 LGHDT and CDR2 YNNKEL (reference sequence). V lost 1 base, J lost 0 bases, and 7 bases lay in between. The CDR3 consists of 15 residues. The CDR3 protein is CASSQGASSYNEQFF. DNA for the CDR3: TGTGCCAGCAGCCAAGGGGCTAGCTCCTACAATGAGCAGTTCTTC.

This clonotype was picked up a small number of times. V gene TRBV27 combines with J gene TRBJ2-7; TRBD1 agrees at 9 bases. The J segment lost 4 bases and the V segment lost 6 bases, leaving 4 bases of the junction unmatched. The CDR3 covers 13 residues. Germline CDR1 MNHEY, CDR2 SMNVEV (reference sequence). The CDR3 nucleotides read TGTGCCAGCAGACAGGGGGCGTTATACGAGCAGTACTTC. Translation gives CASRQGALYEQYF.

This clonotype was seen more than once but under ten times. The rearrangement uses TRBV2 and TRBJ2-7; D uncertain. V lost 3 bases and J lost 9, with 9 bases in between. Germline V lookup: CDR1 SNHLY, CDR2 FYNNEI. This CDR3 is 11 amino acids long. The CDR3 DNA is TGTGCCAGCAGTGACCAGCTTCGGCAGTACTTC. It specifies CASSDQLRQYF.

CDR3 nucleotides: TGTGCCAGCAGCGACAGGGATGGGACAGATACGCAGTATTTT. Translated, it gives CASSDRDGTDTQYF. V usage is TRBV6-5 and J usage is TRBJ2-3, with TRBD1 matching 7 bases. V shed 6 bases and J 3 bases; nucleotides not matched to a gene: 6. Looked up from germline, CDR1 is MNHEY and CDR2 is SVGAGI. The CDR3 runs to 14 residues.

This chain joins TRBV6-6 and TRBJ2-2, with D tentatively TRBD2 (6 bases). From germline, CDR1 is MNHNY and CDR2 SVGAGI (reference sequence). V was clipped by 5 bases and J by 3 bases, with 19 bases between them. This CDR3 region has 17 residues. The CDR3 is CASSPPYGGEDTGELFF. CDR3 DNA sequence: TGTGCCAGCAGTCCCCCTTACGGGGGAGAGGACACCGGGGAGCTGTTTTTT.

The chain joins TRBV20-1 to TRBJ2-3; TRBD1 might be the D (5 bases). CDR3 length: 15 amino acids. With 6 bases removed from V and 4 bases from J, the gap between germline ends came to 20 bases. CDR1 is DFQATT, CDR2 SNEGSKA, per germline (reference sequence). The CDR3 loop is CSAGRQGRAADTQYF. The CDR3 bases are TGCAGTGCCGGACGTCAGGGTAGGGCAGCAGATACGCAGTATTTT.

This clonotype has a single count. This rearrangement joins TRBV9 to TRBJ1-6; 9 bases align to TRBD1. V shed 0 bases and J 6 bases; nucleotides not matched to a gene: 4. In germline, CDR1 is SGDLS, CDR2 YYNGEE. The length of the CDR3 is 16 residues. The CDR3 region has the DNA TGTGCCAGCAGCGTAGAAGACAGGGGGAGTAATTCACCCCTCCACTTT. It translates to CASSVEDRGSNSPLHF.

The genes are TRBV7-2 and TRBJ2-7; 7 positions match TRBD2. This CDR3 is built from 15 residues. V lost 2 bases, J lost 0 bases, and 4 bases stayed unmatched. CDR1 is SGHTA, CDR2 FQGNSA, per germline. The CDR3 DNA is TGTGCCAGCAGCTTAAATGGCGGGAGCTCCTACGAGCAGTACTTC. This gives the protein CASSLNGGSSYEQYF.